The following is a T cell receptor (beta chain) sequence with its context. The data stem from a study of blood T cell repertoires in COVID-19. Background on the study: From the United States, Italy and Spain came samples of acute and convalescent COVID-19. PBMCs, B-cell-depleted T cells, or T cells provided the cDNA or gDNA that made up the material.

Seattle's enrolled individuals joined amid active infection and were then monitored longitudinally. Study processing details: Estimates of nucleated cell counts were drawn from the amplification of reference gene primers. Here immunoSEQ multiplex PCR was the method, and the copy in TCRdb shows in-frame clones only, minus some. The D gene and trimming were derived from the DNA, and the V and J assignments and clone size from that table. The repertoire includes about 56,000 clones, approximately 77% of them detected once, and roughly 4.9% sits in the top ten. There are 15 residues in the CDR3. The germline gives CDR1 SNHLY, CDR2 FYNNEI. After removal of 5 bases from V and 5 bases from J, the junction contained 8 bases not matched to a gene.

The sample comprised peripheral blood. The sequence came from a woman in her seventies with COVID-19, enrolled during active disease. V gene TRBV2 combines with J gene TRBJ2-2; 7 nucleotides agree with TRBD2. Written as DNA, the CDR3 is TGTGCCAGCAGTCGCGGACTAGGGCCTACCGGGGAGCTGTTTTTT. Protein sequence: CASSRGLGPTGELFF.